The 3 T cell receptor beta chains below were found in one sample sequenced in a study of control samples from healthy donors and cancer patients. Assay: immunoSEQ multiplex PCR; the TCRdb copy retains only in-frame clones and omits some. Of around 100,000 clones in the sample, roughly 92% were seen once. Sequenced sample: blood. The receptors come from a human donor in good health. The donor label of this sample is uncertain.

V usage is TRBV9 and J usage is TRBJ2-7, with D possibly TRBD1 on 6 matching bases. In germline, CDR1 is SGDLS, CDR2 YYNGEE. Trimming removed 6 bases at V and 0 bases at J, with 16 bases between. The CDR3 is 15 amino acids. The CDR3 nucleotides are TGTGCCAGCACTCGTACTCAGGGGCTCTCCTACGAGCAGTACTTC. It yields the protein CASTRTQGLSYEQYF.

The rearrangement joins TRBV6-1 to TRBJ2-7; D gene ambiguous. This CDR3 has 15 amino acids. The V and J ends lost 3 bases and 2 bases respectively, with 14 bases between them. Germline CDR1 MNHNS, CDR2 SASEGT. The CDR3 loop reads CASSDLNQWTYEQYV. The DNA for the CDR3 is TGTGCCAGCAGTGATTTGAACCAGTGGACCTACGAGCAGTACGTC.

J is TRBJ2-5 and V is TRBV3-1 (or the pseudogene TRBV3-2); TRBD2 is a possible D gene (6 bases). Trimming pared 2 bases from V and 9 bases from J, leaving 16 bases between. Germline CDR1 is LGHDT and CDR2 is YNNKEL (reference sequence). The CDR3 extends over 14 amino acids. The CDR3 protein is CASSQLRGSGPQYF. For the CDR3, the DNA is TGTGCCAGCAGCCAATTGCGGGGCTCAGGGCCCCAGTACTTC.